The entry below describes one TCR beta chain. Per germline, CDR1 SGDLS and CDR2 YYNGEE. This CDR3 has 13 residues. V was shortened by 6 bases and J by 2 bases, with 10 bases between the two germline ends. Only in-frame clones appear in the TCRdb table, and some are missing; sequencing was by immunoSEQ multiplex PCR. The sample includes around 190,000 clones, roughly 90% of them seen just once. This sample stems from a study of control samples from healthy donors and cancer patients. Sequencing was carried out using blood. This sequence was found in a woman in her fifties or sixties in good health. The chain joins TRBV9 to TRBJ2-3, with TRBD1 as a possible D gene (6 bases). In DNA, the CDR3 is TGTGCCAGCACTGACAGGCTCACAGATACGCAGTATTTT. This gives the protein CASTDRLTDTQYF.